This TCR beta chain derives from a study of T cell changes during pregnancy in multiple sclerosis. Using immunoSEQ multiplex PCR, the repertoire was profiled, and TCRdb retains in-frame clones only, with some absent. The table shows around 110,000 clones, with more than 85% occurring only once. Trimming left V 1 base short and J 6 bases short, with 10 bases between. CDR3 length: 13 amino acids. Looked up from germline, CDR1 is SGHRS and CDR2 is YFSETQ. The chain links TRBV5-1 to TRBJ1-1; D gene ambiguous. This receptor was identified in a female donor with multiple sclerosis, enrolled in a pregnancy study. Sequencing was performed on peripheral blood, taken in the third trimester of pregnancy. The CDR3 here is CASSLSARAEAFF. CDR3 coding DNA: TGCGCCAGCAGCTTGAGCGCGAGGGCTGAAGCTTTCTTT. Supplemented by reference TRBV5-1 and TRBJ1-1, the full variable domain reads KAGVTQTPRYLIKTRGQQVTLSCSPISGHRSVSWYQQTPGQGLQFLFEYFSETQRNKGNFPGRFSGRQFSNSRSEMNVSTLELGDSALYLCASSLSARAEAFFGQGTRLTVV.